There are many counts of the clone carrying this TCR beta chain. Germline V gene data show CDR1 as SGHTA and CDR2 as FQGNSA. Deletions cut 8 bases from V and 6 bases from J, with 16 bases between. The CDR3 is made up of 13 amino acids. The data were taken from a study of T cells in Graves' hyperthyroidism and ophthalmopathy. RNA transcripts yielded amplified TCR beta CDR3 regions. HTBI primers were employed in a first-round RT-PCR of the TCR CDR3. TCRdb itself ran the multiplex PCR reads through MiXCR, one entry per CDR3 protein. Of 560,000 or so distinct CDR3 sequences listed, just over 45% are singletons. Orbital computed tomography, thyroid ultrasound, serum thyroxine and TRAb, and clinical symptoms together informed the diagnoses.

This clonotype was obtained from a woman younger than 35 with Graves' hyperthyroidism. Sequenced material: peripheral blood or thyroid tissue (not recorded which). This chain links TRBV7-2 with TRBJ1-2, with D hard to call. CDR3 DNA: TGTGCCAGCTCGGAGAGGGTACTACATGGCTACACCTTC. Translated: CASSERVLHGYTF.